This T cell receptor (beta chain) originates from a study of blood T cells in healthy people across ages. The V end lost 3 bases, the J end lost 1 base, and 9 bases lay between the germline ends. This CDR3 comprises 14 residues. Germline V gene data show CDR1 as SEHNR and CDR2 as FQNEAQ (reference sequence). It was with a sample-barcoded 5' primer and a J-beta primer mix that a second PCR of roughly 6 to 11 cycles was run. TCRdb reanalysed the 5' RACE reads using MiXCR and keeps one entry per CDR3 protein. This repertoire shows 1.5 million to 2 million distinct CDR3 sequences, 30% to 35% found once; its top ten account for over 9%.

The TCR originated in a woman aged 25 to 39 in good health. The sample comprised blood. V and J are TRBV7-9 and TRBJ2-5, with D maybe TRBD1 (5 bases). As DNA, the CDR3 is TGTGCCAGCAGCTTTATGACAGTCCAAGAGACCCAGTACTTC. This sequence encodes CASSFMTVQETQYF.